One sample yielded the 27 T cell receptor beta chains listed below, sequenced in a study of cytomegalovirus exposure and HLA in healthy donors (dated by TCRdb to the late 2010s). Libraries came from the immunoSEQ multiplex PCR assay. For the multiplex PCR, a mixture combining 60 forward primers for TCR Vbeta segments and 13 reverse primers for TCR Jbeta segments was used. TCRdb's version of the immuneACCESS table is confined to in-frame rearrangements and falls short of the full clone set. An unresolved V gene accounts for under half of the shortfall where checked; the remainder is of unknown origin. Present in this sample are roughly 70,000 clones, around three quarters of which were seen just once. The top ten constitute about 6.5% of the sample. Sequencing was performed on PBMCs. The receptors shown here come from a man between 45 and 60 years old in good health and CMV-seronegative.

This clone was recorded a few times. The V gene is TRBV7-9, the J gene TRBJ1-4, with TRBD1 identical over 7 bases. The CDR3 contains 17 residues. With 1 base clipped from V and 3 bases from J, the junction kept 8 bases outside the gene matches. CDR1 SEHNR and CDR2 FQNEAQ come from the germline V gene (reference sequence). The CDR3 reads CASSLGAGGAANEKLFF. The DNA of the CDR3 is TGTGCCAGCAGCTTAGGGGCAGGGGGAGCGGCTAATGAAAAACTGTTTTTT.

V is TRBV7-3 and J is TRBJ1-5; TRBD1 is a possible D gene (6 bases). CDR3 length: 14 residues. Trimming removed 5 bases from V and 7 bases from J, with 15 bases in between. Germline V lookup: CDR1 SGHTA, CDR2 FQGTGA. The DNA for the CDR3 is TGTGCCAGCAGCGAAGGGGGGGCCGGACAGCCCCAGCATTTT. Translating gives CASSEGGAGQPQHF.

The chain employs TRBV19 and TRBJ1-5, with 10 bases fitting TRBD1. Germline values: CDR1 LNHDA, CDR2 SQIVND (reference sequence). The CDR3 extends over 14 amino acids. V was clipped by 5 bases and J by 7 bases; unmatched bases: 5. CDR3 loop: CASSLDRGPQPQHF. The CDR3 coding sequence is TGTGCCAGTAGTCTCGACAGGGGGCCACAGCCCCAGCATTTT.

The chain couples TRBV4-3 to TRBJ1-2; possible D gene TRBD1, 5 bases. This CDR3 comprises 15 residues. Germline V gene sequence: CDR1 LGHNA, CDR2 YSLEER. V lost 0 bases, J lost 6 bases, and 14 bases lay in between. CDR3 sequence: CASSQDSAGRDGYTF. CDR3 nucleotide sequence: TGCGCCAGCAGCCAAGATAGTGCAGGGAGGGATGGCTACACCTTC.

CDR3 nucleotide sequence: TGTGCCAGCAGCCCCGGTGATCCCTACGAGCAGTACTTC. Translated, it gives CASSPGDPYEQYF. The rearrangement joins TRBV6-5 to TRBJ2-7; D is unclear. Trimming pared 6 bases from V and 2 bases from J, leaving 11 bases between. CDR3 length: 13 amino acids. From germline, CDR1 is MNHEY and CDR2 SVGAGI.

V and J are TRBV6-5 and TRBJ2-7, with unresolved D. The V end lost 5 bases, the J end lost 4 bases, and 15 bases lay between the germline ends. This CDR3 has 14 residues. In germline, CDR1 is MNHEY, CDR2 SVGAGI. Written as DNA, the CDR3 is TGTGCCAGCAGTCCCAGTTTGGTCTGGTACGAGCAGTACTTC. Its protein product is CASSPSLVWYEQYF.

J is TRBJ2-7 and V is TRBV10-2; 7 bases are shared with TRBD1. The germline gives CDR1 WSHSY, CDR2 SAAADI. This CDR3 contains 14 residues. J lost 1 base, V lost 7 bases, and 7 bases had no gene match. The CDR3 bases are TGCGCCAGCATCGCGACAGGGTCGTCCTACGAGCAGTACTTC. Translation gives CASIATGSSYEQYF.

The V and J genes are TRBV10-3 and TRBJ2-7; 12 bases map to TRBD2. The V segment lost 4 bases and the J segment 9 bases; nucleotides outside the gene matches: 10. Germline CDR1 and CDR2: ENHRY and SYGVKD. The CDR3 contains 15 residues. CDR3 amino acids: CAISGTSGVALGQYF. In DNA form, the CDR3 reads TGTGCCATCAGTGGGACTAGCGGGGTCGCCCTGGGGCAGTACTTC.

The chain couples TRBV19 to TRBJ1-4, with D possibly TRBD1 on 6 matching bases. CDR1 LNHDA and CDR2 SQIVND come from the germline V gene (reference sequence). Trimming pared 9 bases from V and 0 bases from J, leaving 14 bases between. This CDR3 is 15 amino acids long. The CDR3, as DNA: TGTGCCAGCAAAACAGGGTCTGCAACTAATGAAAAACTGTTTTTT. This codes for CASKTGSATNEKLFF.

The CDR3 region has the DNA TGTGCCAGCAGAGGACAGGGCTCGGGAGCTTTCTTT. Translation gives CASRGQGSGAFF. The chain joins TRBV2 to TRBJ1-1, with 8 nucleotides matching TRBD1. Trimming at V came to 6 bases and at J to 10 bases, leaving 7 bases not matched to a gene. The CDR3 length is 12 residues. The germline gives CDR1 SNHLY, CDR2 FYNNEI.

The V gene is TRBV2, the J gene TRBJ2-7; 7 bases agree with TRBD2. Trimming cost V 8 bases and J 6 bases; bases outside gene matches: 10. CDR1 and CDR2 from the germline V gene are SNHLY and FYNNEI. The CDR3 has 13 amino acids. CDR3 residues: CASAMGEGREQYF. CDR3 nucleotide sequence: TGTGCCAGCGCCATGGGGGAGGGCCGCGAGCAGTACTTC.

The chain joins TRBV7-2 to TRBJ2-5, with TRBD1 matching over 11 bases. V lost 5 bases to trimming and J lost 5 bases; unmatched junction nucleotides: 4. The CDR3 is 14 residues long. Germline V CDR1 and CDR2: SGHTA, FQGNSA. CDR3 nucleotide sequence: TGTGCCAGCAGCCCAGGGACAGGGGGGGAGACCCAGTACTTC. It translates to CASSPGTGGETQYF.

The CDR3 nucleotides are TGTGCCAGCGGCAGGGGGCGGACTGAAGCTTTCTTT. This codes for CASGRGRTEAFF. This sequence joins TRBV7-2 and TRBJ1-1; TRBD1 matches at 8 bases. The germline V gene encodes CDR1 SGHTA and CDR2 FQGNSA. J gave up 5 bases and V 8 bases, and 4 bases lay outside the gene matches. This CDR3 comprises 12 residues.

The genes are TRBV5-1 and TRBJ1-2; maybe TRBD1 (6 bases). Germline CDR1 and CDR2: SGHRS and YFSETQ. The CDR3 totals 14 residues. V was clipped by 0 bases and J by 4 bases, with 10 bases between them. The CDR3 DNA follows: TGCGCCAGCAGCTTGGAGGGGGACATCTATGGCTACACCTTC. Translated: CASSLEGDIYGYTF.

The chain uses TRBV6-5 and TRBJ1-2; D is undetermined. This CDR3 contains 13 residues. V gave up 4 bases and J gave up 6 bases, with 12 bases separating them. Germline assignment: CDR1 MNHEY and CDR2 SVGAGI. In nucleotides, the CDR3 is TGTGCCAGCAGTTCCCGCAGGCTTAATGGCTACACCTTC. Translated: CASSSRRLNGYTF.

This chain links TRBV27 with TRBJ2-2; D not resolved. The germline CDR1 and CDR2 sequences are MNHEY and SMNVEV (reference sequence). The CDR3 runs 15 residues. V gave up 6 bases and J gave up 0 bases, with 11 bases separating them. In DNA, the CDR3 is TGTGCCAGCAGCGTCATCGGGTCGAACACCGGGGAGCTGTTTTTT. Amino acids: CASSVIGSNTGELFF.

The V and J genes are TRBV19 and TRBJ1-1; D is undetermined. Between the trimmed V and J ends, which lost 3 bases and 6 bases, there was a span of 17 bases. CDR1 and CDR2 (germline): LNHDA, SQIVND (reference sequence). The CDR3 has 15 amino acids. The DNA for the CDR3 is TGTGCCAGTAGTATCGCTCAAGGAGGGAGAGCTGAAGCTTTCTTT. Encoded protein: CASSIAQGGRAEAFF.

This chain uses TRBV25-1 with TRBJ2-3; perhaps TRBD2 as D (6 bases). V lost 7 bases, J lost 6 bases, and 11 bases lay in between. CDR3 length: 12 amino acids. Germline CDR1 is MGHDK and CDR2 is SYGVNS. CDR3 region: CASNRGLDTQYF. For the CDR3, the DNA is TGTGCCAGCAATCGGGGACTTGATACGCAGTATTTT.

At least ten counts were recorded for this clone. As DNA, the CDR3 is TGCGCCAGCAGCGTGACTAGCGGTTACAATGAGCAGTTCTTC. Translation gives CASSVTSGYNEQFF. V usage is TRBV10-1 and J usage is TRBJ2-1; 9 bases match TRBD2. The CDR3 sequence is 14 residues long. V lost 6 bases and J lost 4; bases outside the gene matches: 4. In germline, CDR1 is WNHNN, CDR2 SYGVQD (reference sequence).

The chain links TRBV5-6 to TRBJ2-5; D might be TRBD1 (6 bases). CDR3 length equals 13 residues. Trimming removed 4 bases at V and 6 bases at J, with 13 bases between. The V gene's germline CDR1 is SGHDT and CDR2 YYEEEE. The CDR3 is CASSPAGVQTQYF. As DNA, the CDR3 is TGTGCCAGCAGCCCGGCAGGGGTGCAGACCCAGTACTTC.

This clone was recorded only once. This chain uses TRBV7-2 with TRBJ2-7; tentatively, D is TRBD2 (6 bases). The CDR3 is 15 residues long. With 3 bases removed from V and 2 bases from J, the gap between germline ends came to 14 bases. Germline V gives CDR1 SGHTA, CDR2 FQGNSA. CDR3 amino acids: CASSFKSGLTYEQYF. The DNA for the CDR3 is TGTGCCAGCAGCTTTAAGAGCGGGCTAACCTACGAGCAGTACTTC.

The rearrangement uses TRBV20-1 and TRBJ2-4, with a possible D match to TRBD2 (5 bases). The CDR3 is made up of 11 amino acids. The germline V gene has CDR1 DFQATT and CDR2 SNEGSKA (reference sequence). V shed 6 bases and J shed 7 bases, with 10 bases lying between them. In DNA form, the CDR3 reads TGCAGTGCCGAGAGGGAGAACATTCAGTACTTC. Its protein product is CSAERENIQYF.

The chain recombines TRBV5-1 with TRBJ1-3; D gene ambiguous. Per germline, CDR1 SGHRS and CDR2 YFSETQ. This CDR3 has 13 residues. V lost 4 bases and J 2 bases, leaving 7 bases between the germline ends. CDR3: CASSLPAGNTIYF. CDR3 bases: TGCGCCAGCAGCCTCCCAGCTGGAAACACCATATATTTT.

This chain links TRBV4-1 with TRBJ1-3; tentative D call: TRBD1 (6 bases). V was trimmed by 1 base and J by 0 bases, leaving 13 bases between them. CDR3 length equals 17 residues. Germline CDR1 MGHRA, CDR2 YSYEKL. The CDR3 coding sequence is TGCGCCAGCAGCCAAGTGCTGGGGGCGAGCTCTGGAAACACCATATATTTT. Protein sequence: CASSQVLGASSGNTIYF.

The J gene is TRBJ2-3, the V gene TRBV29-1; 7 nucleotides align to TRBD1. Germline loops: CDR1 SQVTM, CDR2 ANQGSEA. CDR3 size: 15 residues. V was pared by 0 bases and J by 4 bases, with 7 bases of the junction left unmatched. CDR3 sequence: CSVEERGQGADTQYF. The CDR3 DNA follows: TGCAGCGTTGAAGAGAGGGGGCAGGGGGCAGATACGCAGTATTTT.

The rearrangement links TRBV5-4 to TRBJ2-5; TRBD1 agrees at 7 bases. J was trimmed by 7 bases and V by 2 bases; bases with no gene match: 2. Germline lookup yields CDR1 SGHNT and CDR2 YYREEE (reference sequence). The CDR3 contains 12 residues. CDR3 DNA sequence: TGTGCCAGCAGCTTACCAGGGGGGACCCAGTACTTC. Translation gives CASSLPGGTQYF.

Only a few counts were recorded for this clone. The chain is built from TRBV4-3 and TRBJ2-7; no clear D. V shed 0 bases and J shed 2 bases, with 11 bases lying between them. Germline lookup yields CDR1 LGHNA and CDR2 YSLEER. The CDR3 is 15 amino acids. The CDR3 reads CASSQEYTQTYEQYF. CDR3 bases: TGCGCCAGCAGCCAAGAGTACACACAAACCTACGAGCAGTACTTC.